Listed below are T cell receptor beta chains from one sample, sequenced in a study of cytomegalovirus exposure and HLA in healthy donors. Here immunoSEQ multiplex PCR was the method, and the copy in TCRdb shows in-frame clones only, minus some. This table holds about 160,000 clones, 81% found once. Sequencing was performed on PBMCs. These TCRs come from a woman aged 50 to 60 in good health and CMV-seronegative. Both conserved end residues are part of each CDR3. The D gene is left open where the match is weak. Clone size is stated in some rows and not others, as once, few, many or a class when expanded.

D gene: TRBD2; J gene: TRBJ2-4; clone size: once; V gene: TRBV7-9; CDR3 DNA: TGTGCCAGCAGCTTAGAGGGCGGGGGTAACATTCAGTACTTC; CDR3 protein: CASSLEGGGNIQYF
D gene: NA; J gene: TRBJ1-6; clone size: NA; V gene: TRBV7-2; CDR3 DNA: TGTGCCAGCGGCATCTTAAGCTCCTATAATTCACCCCTCCACTTT; CDR3 protein: CASGILSSYNSPLHF
D gene: NA; J gene: TRBJ1-2; clone size: NA; V gene: TRBV5-8; CDR3 DNA: TGTGCCAGCAGCTTTGGGGCCTACTATGGCTACACCTTC; CDR3 protein: CASSFGAYYGYTF
D gene: NA; J gene: TRBJ1-4; clone size: once; V gene: TRBV4-3; CDR3 DNA: TGCGCCAGCAGCCAAGGGGCGGGGACTGCTAATGAAAAACTGTTTTTT; CDR3 protein: CASSQGAGTANEKLFF
D gene: TRBD1; J gene: TRBJ1-3; clone size: NA; V gene: TRBV4-1; CDR3 DNA: TGCGCCAGCAGCGCCCCGGGACAGGGGGCATACACCATATATTTT; CDR3 protein: CASSAPGQGAYTIYF
D gene: TRBD1; J gene: TRBJ2-3; clone size: few; V gene: TRBV28; CDR3 DNA: TGTGCCAGCAGTTTTGATAAGGGGGCGGCAGATACGCAGTATTTT; CDR3 protein: CASSFDKGAADTQYF
D gene: NA; J gene: TRBJ2-1; clone size: NA; V gene: TRBV2; CDR3 DNA: TGTGCCAGCAGTCAGGGTCGCTCCTACAATGAGCAGTTCTTC; CDR3 protein: CASSQGRSYNEQFF
D gene: TRBD1; J gene: TRBJ1-5; clone size: NA; V gene: TRBV27; CDR3 DNA: TGTGCCAGCAGTCGACAGGGAGATCAGCCCCAGCATTTT; CDR3 protein: CASSRQGDQPQHF
D gene: NA; J gene: TRBJ2-1; clone size: NA; V gene: TRBV27; CDR3 DNA: TGTGCCAGCAGTCCGGACTATTATATCCACAATGAGCAGTTCTTC; CDR3 protein: CASSPDYYIHNEQFF
D gene: NA; J gene: TRBJ1-1; clone size: NA; V gene: TRBV10-3; CDR3 DNA: TGTGCCATCAGTGAGTCTCAACAGGTACCCACTGAAGCTTTCTTT; CDR3 protein: CAISESQQVPTEAFF
D gene: TRBD1; J gene: TRBJ2-1; clone size: once; V gene: TRBV6-5; CDR3 DNA: TGTGCCAGCAGGGGACAGGGTCACAATGAGCAGTTCTTC; CDR3 protein: CASRGQGHNEQFF
D gene: TRBD1; J gene: TRBJ2-3; clone size: few; V gene: TRBV2; CDR3 DNA: TGTGCCAGCAGACTCAGACAGGGGGAGACAGATACGCAGTATTTT; CDR3 protein: CASRLRQGETDTQYF
D gene: NA; J gene: TRBJ1-6; clone size: NA; V gene: TRBV19; CDR3 DNA: TGTGCCAGTAGTAACAGGTTCTCCTATAATTCACCCCTCCACTTT; CDR3 protein: CASSNRFSYNSPLHF
D gene: TRBD1; J gene: TRBJ2-7; clone size: NA; V gene: TRBV27; CDR3 DNA: TGTGCCAGCAACAGCGCCGGGACAGGGAGCTACGAGCAGTACTTC; CDR3 protein: CASNSAGTGSYEQYF
D gene: NA; J gene: TRBJ1-2; clone size: NA; V gene: TRBV5-1; CDR3 DNA: TGCGCCAGCAGCTTGTCATCCAGGGGAAGCTATGGCTACACCTTC; CDR3 protein: CASSLSSRGSYGYTF
D gene: NA; J gene: TRBJ2-3; clone size: NA; V gene: TRBV19; CDR3 DNA: TGTGCCAGTAGTATCGGTTTCACAGATACGCAGTATTTT; CDR3 protein: CASSIGFTDTQYF
D gene: TRBD1; J gene: TRBJ2-7; clone size: NA; V gene: TRBV10-3; CDR3 DNA: TGTGCCATCAGTGGGACAGGGGACCCCCACGAGCAGTACTTC; CDR3 protein: CAISGTGDPHEQYF
D gene: NA; J gene: TRBJ2-1; clone size: NA; V gene: TRBV19; CDR3 DNA: TGTGCCAGTTCACCCCTCCAGGGAAATGAGCAGTTCTTC; CDR3 protein: CASSPLQGNEQFF
D gene: NA; J gene: TRBJ1-1; clone size: once; V gene: TRBV19; CDR3 DNA: TGTGCCACGGGACACCAAATGAACACTGAAGCTTTCTTT; CDR3 protein: CATGHQMNTEAFF
D gene: NA; J gene: TRBJ1-2; clone size: NA; V gene: TRBV12-5; CDR3 DNA: TGTGCTAGTGGTTTGGGTCAGGGGTCTCTCTATGGCTACACCTTC; CDR3 protein: CASGLGQGSLYGYTF
D gene: TRBD2; J gene: TRBJ2-5; clone size: NA; V gene: TRBV11-3; CDR3 DNA: TGTGCCAGCAGCCCCGGGGGGGGGCAAGAGACCCAGTACTTC; CDR3 protein: CASSPGGGQETQYF
D gene: TRBD1; J gene: TRBJ2-2; clone size: NA; V gene: TRBV6-6; CDR3 DNA: TGTGCCAGCAGCTCCCCGGACAGGGTAGCCGGGGAGCTGTTTTTT; CDR3 protein: CASSSPDRVAGELFF
D gene: NA; J gene: TRBJ1-6; clone size: NA; V gene: TRBV11-2; CDR3 DNA: TGTGCCAGCAGCCGTGGGGCCGGCGCACCCCTCCACTTT; CDR3 protein: CASSRGAGAPLHF
D gene: NA; J gene: TRBJ2-7; clone size: NA; V gene: TRBV12-5; CDR3 DNA: TGTGCTAGTGGTTTGGCCGAGGGCTACGAGCAGTACTTC; CDR3 protein: CASGLAEGYEQYF
D gene: TRBD1; J gene: TRBJ2-1; clone size: NA; V gene: TRBV7-2; CDR3 DNA: TGTGCCAGCAGCGGCCCGGGACAGTTCTACAATGAGCAGTTCTTC; CDR3 protein: CASSGPGQFYNEQFF
D gene: NA; J gene: TRBJ1-1; clone size: NA; V gene: TRBV5-6; CDR3 DNA: TGTGCCAGCACTCGGGGGGCCTCTGAAGCTTTCTTT; CDR3 protein: CASTRGASEAFF
D gene: TRBD1; J gene: TRBJ1-2; clone size: NA; V gene: TRBV6-5; CDR3 DNA: TGTGCCAGCAGTTCACAACAGGGGGCCCTTAATGGCTACACCTTC; CDR3 protein: CASSSQQGALNGYTF
D gene: TRBD2; J gene: TRBJ2-7; clone size: few; V gene: TRBV28; CDR3 DNA: TGTGCCAGCAGTGTGACTAGCGGAAACTCCTACGAGCAGTACTTC; CDR3 protein: CASSVTSGNSYEQYF
D gene: TRBD2; J gene: TRBJ2-5; clone size: NA; V gene: TRBV7-2; CDR3 DNA: TGTGCCAGCAGCTCCCAGCGGGAGGGCAGGGAGACCCAGTACTTC; CDR3 protein: CASSSQREGRETQYF
D gene: NA; J gene: TRBJ2-3; clone size: NA; V gene: TRBV27; CDR3 DNA: TGTGCCAGCAGTTTATTTCCCCCAAGCACAGATACGCAGTATTTT; CDR3 protein: CASSLFPPSTDTQYF
D gene: NA; J gene: TRBJ2-5; clone size: NA; V gene: TRBV7-9; CDR3 DNA: TGTGCCAGCAGCTTAGTAGAAGCGACCCAGTACTTC; CDR3 protein: CASSLVEATQYF
D gene: TRBD1; J gene: TRBJ2-7; clone size: NA; V gene: TRBV27; CDR3 DNA: TGTGCCAGCAGTTCCGACAGGGGGCGCATTAGCTACGAGCAGTACTTC; CDR3 protein: CASSSDRGRISYEQYF
D gene: TRBD2; J gene: TRBJ2-2; clone size: NA; V gene: TRBV11-1; CDR3 DNA: TGTGCCAGCAGCTTTCCTAGGACTAGCGGGGGGAACACCGGGGAGCTGTTTTTT; CDR3 protein: CASSFPRTSGGNTGELFF
D gene: TRBD2; J gene: TRBJ2-7; clone size: few; V gene: TRBV4-3; CDR3 DNA: TGCGCCAGCAGCCTGAGTCTAGCGGGAGAGGTGAGCTACGAGCAGTACTTC; CDR3 protein: CASSLSLAGEVSYEQYF
D gene: TRBD1; J gene: TRBJ1-6; clone size: NA; V gene: TRBV5-5; CDR3 DNA: TGTGCCAGCAGCTTTTCTCAGGGGGTAAAATCACCCCTCCACTTT; CDR3 protein: CASSFSQGVKSPLHF
D gene: TRBD1; J gene: TRBJ2-7; clone size: once; V gene: TRBV19; CDR3 DNA: TGTGCCAGTAGTAACCGGGACAGCTCCTACGAGCAGTACTTC; CDR3 protein: CASSNRDSSYEQYF
D gene: TRBD2; J gene: TRBJ2-1; clone size: once; V gene: TRBV4-3; CDR3 DNA: TGCGCCAGCAGCCAAGATTTGGTAGCGGGGGGACGGGAGCAGTTCTTC; CDR3 protein: CASSQDLVAGGREQFF
D gene: TRBD1; J gene: TRBJ2-2; clone size: NA; V gene: TRBV7-3; CDR3 DNA: TGTGCCAGCAGCGAAACAGGGACAGGGACCACCGGGGAGCTGTTTTTT; CDR3 protein: CASSETGTGTTGELFF
D gene: TRBD2; J gene: TRBJ2-2; clone size: NA; V gene: TRBV12-5; CDR3 DNA: TGTGCTAGTGGTTTGGGAACTAAAATAACCGGGACTAGCGGGAGGAGGTTGGACGGGGAGCTGTTTTTT; CDR3 protein: CASGLGTKITGTSGRRLDGELFF
D gene: TRBD1; J gene: TRBJ2-3; clone size: once; V gene: TRBV5-4; CDR3 DNA: TGTGCCAGCAGCACAAAGACAGGGGAAACAGATACGCAGTATTTT; CDR3 protein: CASSTKTGETDTQYF
D gene: NA; J gene: TRBJ2-2; clone size: NA; V gene: TRBV7-9; CDR3 DNA: TGTGCCAGCAGCTTAGTCCCGGGGGCGAACACCGGGGAGCTGTTTTTT; CDR3 protein: CASSLVPGANTGELFF
D gene: TRBD2; J gene: TRBJ2-3; clone size: once; V gene: TRBV9; CDR3 DNA: TGTGCCAGCAGCGTTAGCGGGACTCCTATCCAGTATTTT; CDR3 protein: CASSVSGTPIQYF
D gene: TRBD1; J gene: TRBJ2-6; clone size: once; V gene: TRBV7-9; CDR3 DNA: TGTGCCAGCAGCCACGGGACAGCTTTCTCTGGGGCCAACGTCCTGACTTTC; CDR3 protein: CASSHGTAFSGANVLTF
D gene: NA; J gene: TRBJ2-2; clone size: NA; V gene: TRBV7-7; CDR3 DNA: TGTGCCAGCAGTTCCAATACAGGGTCCGGGGAGCTGTTTTTT; CDR3 protein: CASSSNTGSGELFF
D gene: NA; J gene: TRBJ2-2; clone size: few; V gene: TRBV6-5; CDR3 DNA: TGTGCCAGCAGTGTAGGAGGGAAACGCGGCGGGGAGCTGTTTTTT; CDR3 protein: CASSVGGKRGGELFF
D gene: TRBD1; J gene: TRBJ1-1; clone size: NA; V gene: TRBV2; CDR3 DNA: TGTGCCAGCAGTGCGGGACAGGGAAACACTGAAGCTTTCTTT; CDR3 protein: CASSAGQGNTEAFF
D gene: TRBD1; J gene: TRBJ1-3; clone size: once; V gene: TRBV5-4; CDR3 DNA: TGTGCCAGCAGCTTGGGGACAGGCTTCTCCGGAAACACCATATATTTT; CDR3 protein: CASSLGTGFSGNTIYF
D gene: NA; J gene: TRBJ2-5; clone size: NA; V gene: TRBV7-6; CDR3 DNA: TGTGCCAGCAGCGCGCTCAGGGGGGCGGGAGAGACCCAGTACTTC; CDR3 protein: CASSALRGAGETQYF
D gene: TRBD2; J gene: TRBJ2-2; clone size: NA; V gene: TRBV9; CDR3 DNA: TGTGCCAGCAGCGTAGAAGTTAGCGGGGGGTCTAAACTTACCGGGGAGCTGTTTTTT; CDR3 protein: CASSVEVSGGSKLTGELFF
D gene: TRBD1; J gene: TRBJ2-1; clone size: few; V gene: TRBV4-1; CDR3 DNA: TGCGCCAGCAGCCAAGATAGGGCAGGGGGCTGGGATGAGCAGTTCTTC; CDR3 protein: CASSQDRAGGWDEQFF
D gene: NA; J gene: TRBJ1-2; clone size: NA; V gene: TRBV2; CDR3 DNA: TGTGCCAGCAGTGTAGCCCTATCGGTTGGCTACACCTTC; CDR3 protein: CASSVALSVGYTF
D gene: TRBD1; J gene: TRBJ1-1; clone size: NA; V gene: TRBV7-2; CDR3 DNA: TGTGCCAGCAAACAACCCGCAGGGGGTAACACTGAAGCTTTCTTT; CDR3 protein: CASKQPAGGNTEAFF
D gene: NA; J gene: TRBJ1-3; clone size: NA; V gene: TRBV27; CDR3 DNA: TGTGCCAGCAGTTTAGGGGCAGGGCCTGGAAACACCATATATTTT; CDR3 protein: CASSLGAGPGNTIYF
D gene: TRBD2; J gene: TRBJ2-5; clone size: NA; V gene: TRBV7-8; CDR3 DNA: TGTGCCAGCAGCGTCGGGACTAGCGGGAAAGAGACCCAGTACTTC; CDR3 protein: CASSVGTSGKETQYF
D gene: NA; J gene: TRBJ2-6; clone size: NA; V gene: TRBV7-2; CDR3 DNA: TGTGCCAGCAGCTTAGCAGGGGGTGGGGCCAACGTCCTGACTTTC; CDR3 protein: CASSLAGGGANVLTF
D gene: NA; J gene: TRBJ1-2; clone size: NA; V gene: TRBV28; CDR3 DNA: TGTGCCAGCAGTTTAAACTCCGACCGCGGAGGGTTCTATGGCTACACCTTC; CDR3 protein: CASSLNSDRGGFYGYTF
D gene: TRBD1; J gene: TRBJ2-3; clone size: NA; V gene: TRBV5-4; CDR3 DNA: TGTGCCAGCAGCTCCGGGACAGTAACAGATACGCAGTATTTT; CDR3 protein: CASSSGTVTDTQYF
D gene: NA; J gene: TRBJ2-7; clone size: NA; V gene: TRBV6-1; CDR3 DNA: TGTGCCAGCTCTCCAGGGGGGTATCGAGAGCAGTACTTC; CDR3 protein: CASSPGGYREQYF